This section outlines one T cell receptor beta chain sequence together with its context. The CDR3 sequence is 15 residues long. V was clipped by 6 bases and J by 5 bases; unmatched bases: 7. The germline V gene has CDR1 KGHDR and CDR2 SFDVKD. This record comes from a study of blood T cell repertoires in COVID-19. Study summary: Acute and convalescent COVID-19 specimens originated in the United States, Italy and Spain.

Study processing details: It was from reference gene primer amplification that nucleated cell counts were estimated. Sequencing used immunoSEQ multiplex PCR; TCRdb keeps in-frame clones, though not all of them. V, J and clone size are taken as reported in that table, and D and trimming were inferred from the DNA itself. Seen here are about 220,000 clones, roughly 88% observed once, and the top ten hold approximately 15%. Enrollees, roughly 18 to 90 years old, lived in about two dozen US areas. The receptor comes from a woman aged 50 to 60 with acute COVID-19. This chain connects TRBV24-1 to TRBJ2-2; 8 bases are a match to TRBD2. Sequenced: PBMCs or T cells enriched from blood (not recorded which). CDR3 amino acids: CATSLRGGRTGELFF. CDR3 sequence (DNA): TGTGCCACCAGTCTTCGGGGGGGGAGGACCGGGGAGCTGTTTTTT.